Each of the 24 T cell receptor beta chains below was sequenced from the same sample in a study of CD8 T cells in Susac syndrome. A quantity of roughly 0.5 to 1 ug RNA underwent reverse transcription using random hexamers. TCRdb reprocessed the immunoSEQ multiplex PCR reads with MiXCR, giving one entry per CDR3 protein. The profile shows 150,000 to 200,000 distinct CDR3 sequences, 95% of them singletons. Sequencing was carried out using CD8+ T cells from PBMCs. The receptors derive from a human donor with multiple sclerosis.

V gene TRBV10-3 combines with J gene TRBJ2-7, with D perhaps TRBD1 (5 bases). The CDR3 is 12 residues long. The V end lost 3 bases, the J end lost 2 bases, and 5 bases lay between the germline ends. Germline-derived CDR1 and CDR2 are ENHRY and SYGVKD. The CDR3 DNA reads TGTGCCATCAGTGACAGGGCCTACGAGCAGTACTTC. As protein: CAISDRAYEQYF.

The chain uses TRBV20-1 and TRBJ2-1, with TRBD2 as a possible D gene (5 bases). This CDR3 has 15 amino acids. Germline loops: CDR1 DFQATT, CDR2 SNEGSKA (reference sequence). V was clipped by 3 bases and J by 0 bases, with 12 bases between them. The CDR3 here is CSASGSLRSYNEQFF. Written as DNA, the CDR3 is TGCAGTGCTAGTGGGAGCCTCCGCTCCTACAATGAGCAGTTCTTC.

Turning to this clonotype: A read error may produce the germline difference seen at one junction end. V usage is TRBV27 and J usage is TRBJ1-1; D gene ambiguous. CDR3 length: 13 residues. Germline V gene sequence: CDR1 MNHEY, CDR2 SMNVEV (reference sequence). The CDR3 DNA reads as TGTGCCAGCCGTTTCGTGGGTCGGACTGAAGCTTTCTTT. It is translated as CASRFVGRTEAFF.

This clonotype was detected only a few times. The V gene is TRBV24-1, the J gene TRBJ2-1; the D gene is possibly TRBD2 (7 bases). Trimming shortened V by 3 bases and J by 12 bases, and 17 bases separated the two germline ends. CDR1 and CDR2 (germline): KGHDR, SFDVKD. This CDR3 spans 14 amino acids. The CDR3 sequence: CATSDTGGLGMQFF. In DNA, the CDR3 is TGTGCCACCAGTGATACCGGGGGGCTGGGAATGCAGTTCTTC.

This CDR3 reads CASSWGQAGEQYF. The CDR3 DNA follows: TGCGCCAGCAGCTGGGGACAGGCGGGCGAGCAGTACTTC. The chain couples TRBV5-1 to TRBJ2-7, with 8 bases fitting TRBD1. The germline gives CDR1 SGHRS, CDR2 YFSETQ. V was clipped by 3 bases and J by 6 bases; unmatched bases: 5. CDR3 length equals 13 residues.

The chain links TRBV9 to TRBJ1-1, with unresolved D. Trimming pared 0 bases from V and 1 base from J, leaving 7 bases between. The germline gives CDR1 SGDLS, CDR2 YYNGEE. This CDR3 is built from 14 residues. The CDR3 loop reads CASSVDEGNTEAFF. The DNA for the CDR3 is TGTGCCAGCAGCGTAGATGAGGGGAACACTGAAGCTTTCTTT.

DNA of the CDR3: TGCGCCAGCAGCCGGCAGGGCGTCTATGGCTACACCTTC. This gives the protein CASSRQGVYGYTF. The chain carries TRBV5-1 and TRBJ1-2; D is perhaps TRBD1 (5 bases). The CDR3 consists of 13 residues. V was trimmed by 4 bases and J by 4 bases, leaving 11 bases between them. Germline V gene data show CDR1 as SGHRS and CDR2 as YFSETQ.

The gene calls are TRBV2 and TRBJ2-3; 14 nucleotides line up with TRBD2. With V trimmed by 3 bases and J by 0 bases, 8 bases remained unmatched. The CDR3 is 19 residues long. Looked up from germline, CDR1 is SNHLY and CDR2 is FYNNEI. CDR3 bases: TGTGCCAGCAGTGACCGACTAGCGGGAGGGCCGGGGAGCACAGATACGCAGTATTTT. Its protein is CASSDRLAGGPGSTDTQYF.

The CDR3 bases are TGTGCCAGCAGCCTGACTGGAGAGGAGACCCAGTACTTC. Translated, it gives CASSLTGEETQYF. The chain has TRBV14 and TRBJ2-5; D is unclear. CDR1 is SGHDN and CDR2 is FVKESK in the germline V gene. This CDR3 comprises 13 residues. V lost 4 bases, J lost 5 bases, and 11 bases lay in between.

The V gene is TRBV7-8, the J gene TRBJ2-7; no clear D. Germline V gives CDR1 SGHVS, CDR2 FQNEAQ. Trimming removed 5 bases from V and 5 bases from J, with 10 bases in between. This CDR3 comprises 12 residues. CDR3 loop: CASSQHGNEQYF. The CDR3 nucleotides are TGTGCCAGCAGCCAACATGGCAACGAGCAGTACTTC.

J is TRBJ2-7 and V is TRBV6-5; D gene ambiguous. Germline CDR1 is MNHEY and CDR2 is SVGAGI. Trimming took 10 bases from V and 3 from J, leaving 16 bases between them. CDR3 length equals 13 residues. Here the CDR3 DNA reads TGTGCCACCCTAGGGCGGAGTTACTACGAGCAGTACTTC. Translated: CATLGRSYYEQYF.

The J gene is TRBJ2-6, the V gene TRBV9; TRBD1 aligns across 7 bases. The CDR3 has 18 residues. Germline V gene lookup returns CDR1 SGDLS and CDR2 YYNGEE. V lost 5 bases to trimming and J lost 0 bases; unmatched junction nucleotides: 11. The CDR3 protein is CASRGARGPDSGANVLTF. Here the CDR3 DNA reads TGTGCCAGCAGGGGAGCGAGGGGGCCCGACTCTGGGGCCAACGTCCTGACTTTC.

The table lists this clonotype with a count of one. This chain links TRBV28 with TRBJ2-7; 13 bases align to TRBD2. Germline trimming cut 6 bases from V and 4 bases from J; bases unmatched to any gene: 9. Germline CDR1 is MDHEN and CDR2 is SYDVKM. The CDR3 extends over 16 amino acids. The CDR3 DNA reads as TGTGCCAGCAGCCCAGGAACTAGCGGGAGGGCTTACGAGCAGTACTTC. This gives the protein CASSPGTSGRAYEQYF.

Here the CDR3 reads CASSLWLSPPITYEQYF. The CDR3 DNA follows: TGTGCCAGCAGTTTATGGTTATCCCCTCCGATTACCTACGAGCAGTACTTC. The V and J genes are TRBV28 and TRBJ2-7; D unclear. V shed 0 bases and J shed 2 bases, with 17 bases lying between them. CDR1 is MDHEN and CDR2 is SYDVKM in the germline V gene. This CDR3 comprises 17 residues. The full variable domain, rest sourced from reference TRBV28 and TRBJ2-7, is DVKVTQSSRYLVKRTGEKVFLECVQDMDHENMFWYRQDPGLGLRLIYFSYDVKMKEKGDIPEGYSVSREKKERFSLILESASTNQTSMYLCASSLWLSPPITYEQYFGPGTRLTVT.

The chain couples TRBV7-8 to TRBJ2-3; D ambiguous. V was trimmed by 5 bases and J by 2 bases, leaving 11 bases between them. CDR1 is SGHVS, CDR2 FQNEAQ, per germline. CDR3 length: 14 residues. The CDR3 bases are TGTGCCAGCAGCCTAAAGGTTTACACAGATACGCAGTATTTT. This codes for CASSLKVYTDTQYF.

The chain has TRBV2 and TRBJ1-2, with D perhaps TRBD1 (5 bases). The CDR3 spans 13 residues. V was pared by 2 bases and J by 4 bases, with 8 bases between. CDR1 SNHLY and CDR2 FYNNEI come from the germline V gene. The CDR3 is CASSETGTYGYTF. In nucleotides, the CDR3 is TGTGCCAGCAGTGAAACCGGGACCTATGGCTACACCTTC.

CDR3 DNA sequence: TGTGCCTCGTCGCCGGGAAGGGAGACCCAGTACTTC. Amino acid sequence: CASSPGRETQYF. The chain joins TRBV15 to TRBJ2-5; the D gene is possibly TRBD2 (5 bases). V was clipped by 11 bases and J by 5 bases, with 15 bases between them. The CDR3 contains 12 residues. Germline loops: CDR1 LNHNV, CDR2 YYDKDF (reference sequence).

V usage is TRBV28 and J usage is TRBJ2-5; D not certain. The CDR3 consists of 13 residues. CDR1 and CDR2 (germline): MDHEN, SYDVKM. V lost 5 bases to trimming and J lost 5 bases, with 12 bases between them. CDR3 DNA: TGTGCCAGCAGTCCTCCTTCGGCGGAGACCCAGTACTTC. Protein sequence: CASSPPSAETQYF.

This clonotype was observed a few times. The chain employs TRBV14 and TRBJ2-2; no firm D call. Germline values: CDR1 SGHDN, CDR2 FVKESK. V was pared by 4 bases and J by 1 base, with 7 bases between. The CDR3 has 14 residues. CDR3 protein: CASSPYRNTGELFF. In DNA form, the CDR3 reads TGTGCCAGCAGCCCGTACAGGAACACCGGGGAGCTGTTTTTT.

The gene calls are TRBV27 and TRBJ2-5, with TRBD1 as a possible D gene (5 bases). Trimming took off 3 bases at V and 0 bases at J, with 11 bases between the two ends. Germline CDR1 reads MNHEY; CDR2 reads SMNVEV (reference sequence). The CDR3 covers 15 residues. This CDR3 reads CASSFIRGYQETQYF. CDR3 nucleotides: TGTGCCAGCAGTTTCATAAGGGGCTACCAAGAGACCCAGTACTTC.

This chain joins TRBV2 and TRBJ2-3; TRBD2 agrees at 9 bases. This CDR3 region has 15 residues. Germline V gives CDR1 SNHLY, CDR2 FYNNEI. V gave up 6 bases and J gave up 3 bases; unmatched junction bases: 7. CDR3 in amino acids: CASRRTSADTDTQYF. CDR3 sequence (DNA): TGTGCCAGCAGGAGGACTAGCGCCGATACAGATACGCAGTATTTT.

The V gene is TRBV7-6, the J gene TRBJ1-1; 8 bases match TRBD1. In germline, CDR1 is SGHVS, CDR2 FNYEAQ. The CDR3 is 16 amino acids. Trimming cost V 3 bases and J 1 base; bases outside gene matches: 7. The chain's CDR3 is CASSFPGQGSNTEAFF. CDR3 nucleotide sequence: TGTGCCAGCAGCTTTCCCGGACAGGGATCGAACACTGAAGCTTTCTTT.

The CDR3 DNA reads as TGCAGCGCCGGAGGAGCCGGACTAGCGGGAGGTTACTACAATGAGCAGTTCTTC. Amino acid sequence: CSAGGAGLAGGYYNEQFF. V gene TRBV29-1 combines with J gene TRBJ2-1; 14 nucleotides line up with TRBD2. V lost 7 bases, J lost 3 bases, and 14 bases stayed unmatched. The germline CDR1 and CDR2 sequences are SQVTM and ANQGSEA. There are 18 residues in the CDR3.

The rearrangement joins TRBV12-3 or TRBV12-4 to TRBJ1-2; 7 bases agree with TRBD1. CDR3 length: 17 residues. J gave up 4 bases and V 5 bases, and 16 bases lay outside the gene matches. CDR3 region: CASSRYHDREKGYGYTF. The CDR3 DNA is TGTGCCAGCAGTCGCTACCACGACAGGGAGAAAGGCTATGGCTACACCTTC.